This TCR beta chain is from a study of blood T cell repertoires in COVID-19. Germline CDR1 and CDR2: SGHRS and YFSETQ. V lost 0 bases and J lost 8; bases outside the gene matches: 12. The CDR3 covers 17 residues. A single count supports this clone. Sequencing used immunoSEQ multiplex PCR; TCRdb keeps in-frame clones, though not all of them. This sample has about 140,000 clones; 65% to 80% occur once, and the top ten carry over 15%. The V gene is TRBV5-1, the J gene TRBJ2-2, with 8 bases that match TRBD1. The specimen sequenced was peripheral blood. The origin of this receptor is a man between 45 and 60 years old with acute or convalescent COVID-19. The CDR3 DNA reads as TGCGCCAGCAGCTTGGAAGTTCAGGGGGCGAGTCTTGGGGAGCTGTTTTTT. Residues: CASSLEVQGASLGELFF.